This T cell receptor beta chain appears in the sequencing data of a study of cytomegalovirus exposure and HLA in healthy donors. The CDR3 runs 13 residues. V was trimmed by 2 bases and J by 5 bases, leaving 9 bases between them. Germline V gene data show CDR1 as MGHDK and CDR2 as SYGVNS. PCR amplification relied on 60 Vbeta primers (plus 13 Jbeta primers). Generated by immunoSEQ multiplex PCR, the TCRdb table keeps only in-frame clones and is missing some. The repertoire has approximately 99,000 clones, approximately 85% of them found once; the top ten carry about 5%. V usage is TRBV25-1 and J usage is TRBJ1-2; D remains unclear. The source is a man aged 35-49 years in good health and CMV-seropositive. The sample taken for sequencing was PBMCs. The CDR3 region is CASSEDNTYGYTF. CDR3 DNA: TGTGCCAGCAGTGAAGACAATACGTATGGCTACACCTTC.